The entry below describes one T cell receptor (beta chain). The antigen this receptor binds is unknown. The input lacks base qualities; no much larger clone sits a single base away. Data came from an Illumina HiSeq 1500. Starting from the raw public reads, TCRdb applied fastp trimming at Q25, assembled clones with MiXCR and retained in-frame beta chains. Rows with a matching CDR3 protein are joined into one entry that keeps the most common DNA and genes. This sample comprises approximately 1,000,000 distinct CDR3 sequences, 31% of them detected only once. Clones ranked in the top ten supply roughly 13% of the sample. The data belong to a study of T cell repertoires in cytomegalovirus infection (dated by TCRdb to 2018 to 2020). Describing the broader study: Alongside well-studied HLA-B-restricted epitopes, the peptide stimulations were aimed at recently identified HLA-C-restricted CMV epitopes, whose presentation resists viral immunomodulation. Because public TCR beta signatures pointed to carriage of CMV infection together with the matching HLA type, the HLA type of each donor mattered for the analysis. General conclusions and limits of the study: In both this cohort and an independent roughly 350-donor cohort, the cumulative frequency of public TCR beta family members distinguished carriers of CMV infection plus the relevant HLA type. The ex vivo response was dominated by HLA-C-restricted CMV-specific TCR beta clonotypes, and the single most frequent clonotype in two of eight donors was supplied by these HLA-C-restricted clonotypes.

The sample's treatment or condition, from its label and the paper: in vitro stimulation with specific CMV peptide epitopes to enrich CMV-specific T cells. The CDR3 covers 18 residues, taking in both the cysteine and the phenylalanine. The DNA shown is the 54-base CDR3, in frame from base 1. CDR1 and CDR2 were assigned from the germline V gene as SGHVT and SQSDAQ. V lost 2 bases and J lost 0 bases, and the count of bases not matched to a germline gene is 10. This receptor was identified in a human donor in good health (CMV status not recorded). Some clones in this sample may be carry-over from other donors' samples. The chain links TRBV7-4 with TRBJ1-2; 9 of the junction bases match TRBD1. Sequenced material: cultured CD8+ T cells from PBMCs, taken from culture after CMV antigen stimulation. The CDR3 amino acid sequence is: CASSLMGDRGRTNYGYTF. The sequenced DNA: TGTGCCAGCAGCTTAATGGGCGACAGGGGGAGAACTAACTATGGCTACACCTTC.